This T cell receptor beta chain was obtained from a study of T cell responses to AZD1222 COVID-19 vaccine. The CDR3 totals 15 residues. Germline values: CDR1 SGHVS, CDR2 FNYEAQ. V lost 3 bases, J lost 4 bases, and 4 bases stayed unmatched. Using immunoSEQ multiplex PCR, the repertoire was profiled, and TCRdb retains in-frame clones only, with some absent. This sample has 150,000 to 200,000 clones, with roughly 88% found just once. Sequencing was performed on peripheral blood, taken on day 0 of AZD1222 vaccination. The receptor was isolated from an adult in good health. The V and J genes are TRBV7-6 and TRBJ1-1; TRBD1 agrees at 11 bases. In DNA, the CDR3 is TGTGCCAGCAGCTTCGGACAGGGGGCAGGCACTGAAGCTTTCTTT. Protein sequence: CASSFGQGAGTEAFF.